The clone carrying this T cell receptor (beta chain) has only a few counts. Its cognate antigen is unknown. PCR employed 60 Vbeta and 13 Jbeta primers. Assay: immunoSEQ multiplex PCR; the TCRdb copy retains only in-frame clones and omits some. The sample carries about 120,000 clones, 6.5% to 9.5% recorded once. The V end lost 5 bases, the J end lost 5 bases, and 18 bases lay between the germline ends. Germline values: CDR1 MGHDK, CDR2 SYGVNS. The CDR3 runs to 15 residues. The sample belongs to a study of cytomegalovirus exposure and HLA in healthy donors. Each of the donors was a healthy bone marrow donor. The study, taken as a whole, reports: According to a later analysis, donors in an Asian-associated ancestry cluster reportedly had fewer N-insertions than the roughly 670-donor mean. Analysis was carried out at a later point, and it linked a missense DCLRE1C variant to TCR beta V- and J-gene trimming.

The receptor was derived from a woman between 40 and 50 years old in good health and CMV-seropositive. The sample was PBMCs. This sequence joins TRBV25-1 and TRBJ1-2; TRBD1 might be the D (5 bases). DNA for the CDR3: TGTGCCAGCAGTCCAGAACAGGTTAGGGTATATGGCTACACCTTC. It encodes CASSPEQVRVYGYTF.